This T cell receptor (beta chain) was obtained from a study of T cell repertoires in aging, cancer and after chemotherapy. This CDR3 region has 15 residues. CDR1 SGHTA and CDR2 FQGNSA come from the germline V gene. The V and J ends lost 6 bases and 8 bases, in that order; junction bases with no gene match: 11. This clonotype occurred once. Multiplex touch-down PCR with TRB-A/B primers amplified rearranged V-D-J TRB sequences. MiXCR was run by TCRdb on the multiplex PCR reads, yielding one entry per CDR3 protein. There are 2,500 to 3,500 distinct CDR3 sequences in the sample; approximately 23% occur only once, and approximately 5% lies in the top ten. The template was genomic DNA from peripheral blood, not RNA.

The source of this sequence is a human donor with a solid tumor. Sequencing used blood. The chain has TRBV7-2 and TRBJ2-7; 12 bases are shared with TRBD2. The CDR3 DNA is TGTGCCAGCAGTTCGGGACTAGCGGGTATCTCTAAGCAGTACTTC. Its translation is CASSSGLAGISKQYF.